This TCR beta chain comes out of a study of blood T cell repertoires in COVID-19. Study context: The origin of the acute and convalescent COVID-19 samples was the United States, Italy and Spain. PBMCs, B-cell-depleted T cells, or T cells provided the cDNA or gDNA that made up the material.

The CDR3 loop spans 15 amino acids. Germline lookup yields CDR1 LNHDA and CDR2 SQIVND (reference sequence). V lost 0 bases to trimming and J lost 4 bases, with 9 bases between them. The table came from immunoSEQ multiplex PCR; TCRdb's copy has only in-frame clones and leaves some out. Here the sample spans about 54,000 clones, less than 90% being singletons. The rearrangement joins TRBV19 to TRBJ1-4; D remains unclear. Material for sequencing was peripheral blood. This TCR was recovered from a man aged 50 to 60 with acute or convalescent COVID-19. The CDR3 loop is CASSIDLRSNEKLFF. In DNA, the CDR3 is TGTGCCAGTAGTATAGATCTTCGGAGTAATGAAAAACTGTTTTTT.